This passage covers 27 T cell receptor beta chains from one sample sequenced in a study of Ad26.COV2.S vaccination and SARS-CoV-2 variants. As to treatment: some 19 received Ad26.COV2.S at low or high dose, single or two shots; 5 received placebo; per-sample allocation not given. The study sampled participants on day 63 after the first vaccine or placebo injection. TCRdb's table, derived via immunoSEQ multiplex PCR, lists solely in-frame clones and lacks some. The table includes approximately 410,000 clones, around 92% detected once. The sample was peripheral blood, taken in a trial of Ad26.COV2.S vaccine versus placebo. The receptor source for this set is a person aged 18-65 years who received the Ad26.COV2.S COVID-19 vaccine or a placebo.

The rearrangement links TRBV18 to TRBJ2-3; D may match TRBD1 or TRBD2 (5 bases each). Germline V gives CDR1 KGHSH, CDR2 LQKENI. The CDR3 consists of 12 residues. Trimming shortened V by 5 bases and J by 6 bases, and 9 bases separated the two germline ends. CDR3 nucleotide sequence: TGTGCCAGCTCATACGGGGCCGATACGCAGTATTTT. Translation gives CASSYGADTQYF.

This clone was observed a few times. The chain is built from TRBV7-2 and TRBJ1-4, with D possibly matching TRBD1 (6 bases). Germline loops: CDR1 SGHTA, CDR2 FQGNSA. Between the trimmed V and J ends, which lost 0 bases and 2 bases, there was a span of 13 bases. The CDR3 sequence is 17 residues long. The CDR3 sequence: CASSLAPQGFTNEKLFF. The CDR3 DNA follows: TGTGCCAGCAGCTTAGCTCCTCAGGGGTTTACTAATGAAAAACTGTTTTTT.

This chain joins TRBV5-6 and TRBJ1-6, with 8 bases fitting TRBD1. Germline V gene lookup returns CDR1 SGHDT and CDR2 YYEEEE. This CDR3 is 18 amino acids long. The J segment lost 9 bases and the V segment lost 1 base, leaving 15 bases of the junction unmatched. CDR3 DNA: TGTGCCAGCAGCTTGATTGTGCGGACAGGGAAAATTTTTTCACCCCTCCACTTT. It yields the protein CASSLIVRTGKIFSPLHF.

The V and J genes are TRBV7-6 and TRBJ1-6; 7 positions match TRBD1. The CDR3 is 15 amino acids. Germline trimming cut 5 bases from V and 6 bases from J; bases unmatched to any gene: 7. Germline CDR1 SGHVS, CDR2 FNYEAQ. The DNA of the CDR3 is TGTGCCAGCAGCATAGGGGGGACAGCTAATTCACCCCTCCACTTT. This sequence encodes CASSIGGTANSPLHF.

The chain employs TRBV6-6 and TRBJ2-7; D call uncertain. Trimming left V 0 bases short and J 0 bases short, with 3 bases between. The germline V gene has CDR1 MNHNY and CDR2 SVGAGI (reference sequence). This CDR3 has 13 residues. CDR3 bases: TGTGCCAGCAGTTACTCTGGCTCCTACGAGCAGTACTTC. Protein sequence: CASSYSGSYEQYF.

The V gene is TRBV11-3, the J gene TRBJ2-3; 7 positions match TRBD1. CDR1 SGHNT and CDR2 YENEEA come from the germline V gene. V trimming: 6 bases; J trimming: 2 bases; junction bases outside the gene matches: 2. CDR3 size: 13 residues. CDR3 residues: CASRGQNTDTQYF. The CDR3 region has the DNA TGTGCCAGCAGGGGACAGAACACAGATACGCAGTATTTT.

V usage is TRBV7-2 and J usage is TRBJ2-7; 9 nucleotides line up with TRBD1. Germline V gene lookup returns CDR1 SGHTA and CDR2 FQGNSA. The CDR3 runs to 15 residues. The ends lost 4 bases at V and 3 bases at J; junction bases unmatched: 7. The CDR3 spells CASSYTGTGLYEQYF. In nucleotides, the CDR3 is TGTGCCAGCAGCTATACCGGGACAGGGCTCTACGAGCAGTACTTC.

CDR3: CATSDFRDSEQFF. DNA of the CDR3: TGTGCCACCAGTGATTTCCGGGACTCTGAGCAGTTCTTC. This chain joins TRBV24-1 and TRBJ2-1, with a possible D match to TRBD2 (6 bases). The CDR3 has 13 amino acids. CDR1 is KGHDR and CDR2 is SFDVKD in the germline V gene. V was pared by 1 base and J by 9 bases, with 9 bases between.

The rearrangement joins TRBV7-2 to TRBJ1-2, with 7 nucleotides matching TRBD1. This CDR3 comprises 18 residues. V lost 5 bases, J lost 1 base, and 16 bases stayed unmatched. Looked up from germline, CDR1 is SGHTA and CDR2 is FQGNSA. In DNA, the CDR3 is TGTGCCAGCAGCCGGGGAGGGGGGAAAGACAGGGTTAACTATGGCTACACCTTC. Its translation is CASSRGGGKDRVNYGYTF.

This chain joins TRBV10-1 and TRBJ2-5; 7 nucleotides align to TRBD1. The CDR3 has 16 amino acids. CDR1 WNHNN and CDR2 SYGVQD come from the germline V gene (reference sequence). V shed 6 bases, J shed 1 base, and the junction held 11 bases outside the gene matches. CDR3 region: CASSPTGRGAQETQYF. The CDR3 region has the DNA TGCGCCAGCAGCCCGACAGGGAGAGGGGCCCAAGAGACCCAGTACTTC.

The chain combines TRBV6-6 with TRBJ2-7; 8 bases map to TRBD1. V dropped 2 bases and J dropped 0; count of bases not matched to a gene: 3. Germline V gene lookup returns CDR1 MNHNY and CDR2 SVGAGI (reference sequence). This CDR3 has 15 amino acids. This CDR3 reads CASSYQGALSYEQYF. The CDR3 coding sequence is TGTGCCAGCAGTTACCAGGGGGCTCTCTCCTACGAGCAGTACTTC.

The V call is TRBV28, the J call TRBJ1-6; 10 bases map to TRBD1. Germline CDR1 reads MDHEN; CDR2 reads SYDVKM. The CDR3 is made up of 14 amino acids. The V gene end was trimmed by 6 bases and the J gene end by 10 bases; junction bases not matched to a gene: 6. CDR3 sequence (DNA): TGTGCCAGCAGAGGGACAGGGGCAGGGTCACCCCTCCACTTT. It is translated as CASRGTGAGSPLHF.

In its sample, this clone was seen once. CDR3 loop: CASSLGTVGSYNEQFF. The CDR3 region has the DNA TGTGCCAGCAGCTTAGGGACAGTGGGTTCCTACAATGAGCAGTTCTTC. This chain connects TRBV11-3 to TRBJ2-1, with D perhaps TRBD1 (6 bases). This CDR3 is 16 amino acids long. Germline loops: CDR1 SGHNT, CDR2 YENEEA. V was pared by 1 base and J by 1 base, with 11 bases between.

CDR3 sequence: CASSQVSGNTEAFF. For the CDR3, the DNA is TGCGCCAGCAGCCAAGTTTCAGGGAACACTGAAGCTTTCTTT. The gene calls are TRBV4-1 and TRBJ1-1, with unresolved D. Deletions cut 1 base from V and 1 base from J, with 7 bases between. CDR1 MGHRA and CDR2 YSYEKL come from the germline V gene. The CDR3 sequence is 14 residues long.

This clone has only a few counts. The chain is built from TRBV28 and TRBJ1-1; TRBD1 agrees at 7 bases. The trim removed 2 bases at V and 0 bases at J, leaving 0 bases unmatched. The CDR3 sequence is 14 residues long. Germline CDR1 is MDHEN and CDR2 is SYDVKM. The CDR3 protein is CASSLGTVNTEAFF. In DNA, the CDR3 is TGTGCCAGCAGTTTAGGGACAGTGAACACTGAAGCTTTCTTT.

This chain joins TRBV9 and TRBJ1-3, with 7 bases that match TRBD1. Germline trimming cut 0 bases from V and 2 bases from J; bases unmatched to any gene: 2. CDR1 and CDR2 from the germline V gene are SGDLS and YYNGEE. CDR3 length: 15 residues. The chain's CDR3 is CASSVVGTAGNTIYF. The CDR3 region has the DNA TGTGCCAGCAGCGTAGTTGGGACAGCTGGAAACACCATATATTTT.

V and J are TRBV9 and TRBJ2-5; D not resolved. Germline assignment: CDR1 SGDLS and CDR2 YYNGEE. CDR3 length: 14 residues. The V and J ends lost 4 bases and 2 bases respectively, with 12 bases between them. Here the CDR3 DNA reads TGTGCCAGCAGCCCCGCCGAGCCTCAAGAGACCCAGTACTTC. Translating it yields CASSPAEPQETQYF.

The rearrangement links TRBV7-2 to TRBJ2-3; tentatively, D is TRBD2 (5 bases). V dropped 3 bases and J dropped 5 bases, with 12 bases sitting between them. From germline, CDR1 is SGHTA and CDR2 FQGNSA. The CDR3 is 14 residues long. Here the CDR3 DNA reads TGTGCCAGCAGCTTTGCTCTACTAGGAGATACGCAGTATTTT. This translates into CASSFALLGDTQYF.

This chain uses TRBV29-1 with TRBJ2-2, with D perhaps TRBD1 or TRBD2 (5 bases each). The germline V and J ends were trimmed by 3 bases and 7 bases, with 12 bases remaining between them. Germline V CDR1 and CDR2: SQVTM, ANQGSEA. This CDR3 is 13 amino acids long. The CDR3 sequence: CSVDRVEGGELFF. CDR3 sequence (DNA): TGCAGCGTTGACAGGGTAGAGGGCGGGGAGCTGTTTTTT.

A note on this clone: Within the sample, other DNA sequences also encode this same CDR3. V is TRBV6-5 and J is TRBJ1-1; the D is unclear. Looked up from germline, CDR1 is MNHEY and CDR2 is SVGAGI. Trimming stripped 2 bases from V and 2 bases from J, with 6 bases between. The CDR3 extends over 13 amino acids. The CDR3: CASSYGPNTEAFF. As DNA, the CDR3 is TGTGCCAGCAGTTACGGTCCTAACACTGAAGCTTTCTTT.

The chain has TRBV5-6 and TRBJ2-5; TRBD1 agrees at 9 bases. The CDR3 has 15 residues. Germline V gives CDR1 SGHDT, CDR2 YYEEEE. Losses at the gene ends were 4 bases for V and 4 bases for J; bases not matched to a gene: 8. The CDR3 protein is CASSPYRGRRETQYF. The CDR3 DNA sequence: TGTGCCAGCAGCCCCTACAGGGGGCGCCGAGAGACCCAGTACTTC. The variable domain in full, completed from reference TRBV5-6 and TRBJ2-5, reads DAGVTQSPTHLIKTRGQQVTLRCSPKSGHDTVSWYQQALGQGPQFIFQYYEEEERQRGNFPDRFSGHQFPNYSSELNVNALLLGDSALYLCASSPYRGRRETQYFGPGTRLLVL.

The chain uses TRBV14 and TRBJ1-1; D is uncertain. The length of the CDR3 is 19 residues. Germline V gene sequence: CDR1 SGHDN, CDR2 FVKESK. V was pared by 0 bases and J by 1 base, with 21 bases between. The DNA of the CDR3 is TGTGCCAGCAGCCAAGATCGACCCTACAACCGCCTCTGGAACACTGAAGCTTTCTTT. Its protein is CASSQDRPYNRLWNTEAFF.

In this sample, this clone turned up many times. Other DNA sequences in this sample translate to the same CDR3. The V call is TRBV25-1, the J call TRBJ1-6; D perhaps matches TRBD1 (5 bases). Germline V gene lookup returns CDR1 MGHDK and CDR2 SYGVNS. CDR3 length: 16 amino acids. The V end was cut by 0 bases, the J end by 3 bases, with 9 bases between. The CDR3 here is CASSEYGASYNSPLHF. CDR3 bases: TGTGCCAGCAGTGAATACGGGGCTAGCTATAATTCACCCCTCCACTTT.

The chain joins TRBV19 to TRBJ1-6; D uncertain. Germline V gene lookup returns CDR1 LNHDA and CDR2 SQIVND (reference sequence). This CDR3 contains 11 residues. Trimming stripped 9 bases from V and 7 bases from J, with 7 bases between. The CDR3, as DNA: TGTGCCAGCCACAGAAATTCACCCCTCCACTTT. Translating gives CASHRNSPLHF.

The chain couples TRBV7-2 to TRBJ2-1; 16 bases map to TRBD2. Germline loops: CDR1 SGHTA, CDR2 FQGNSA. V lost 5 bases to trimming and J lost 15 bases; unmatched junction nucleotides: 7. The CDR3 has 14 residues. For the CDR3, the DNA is TGTGCCAGCAGCGCCGGGACTAGCGGGGGGGCGTGGTTCTTC. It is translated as CASSAGTSGGAWFF.

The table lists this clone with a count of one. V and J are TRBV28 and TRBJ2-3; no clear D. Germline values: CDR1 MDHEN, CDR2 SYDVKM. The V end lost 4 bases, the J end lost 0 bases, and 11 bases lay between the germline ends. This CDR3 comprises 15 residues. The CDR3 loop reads CASSYQKPSTDTQYF. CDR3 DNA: TGTGCCAGCAGTTATCAGAAACCTAGCACAGATACGCAGTATTTT.

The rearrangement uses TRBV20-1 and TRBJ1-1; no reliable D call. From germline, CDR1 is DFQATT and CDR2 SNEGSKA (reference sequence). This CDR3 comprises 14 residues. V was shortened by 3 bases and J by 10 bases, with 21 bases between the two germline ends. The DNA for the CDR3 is TGCAGTGCTAGTAGATCGGGCAGTCCCTTCGGAGCTTTCTTT. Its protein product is CSASRSGSPFGAFF.